The T cell receptor beta chain under discussion was sequenced for a study of blood T cell repertoires in COVID-19. TCRdb's copy holds only in-frame clones and misses some; the assay was immunoSEQ multiplex PCR. This table holds 350,000 or so clones, around 87% found once. The sample taken for sequencing was peripheral blood. The clonotype comes from a man between 18 and 29 years old with active or convalescent COVID-19.

The CDR3 DNA sequence: TGCAGTGCAGAAACCTTAGCCCAGTACTTC. It codes for CSAETLAQYF. The V call is TRBV20-1, the J call TRBJ2-5, with D hard to call. The CDR3 is made up of 10 amino acids. In germline, CDR1 is DFQATT, CDR2 SNEGSKA (reference sequence). V lost 6 bases, J lost 9 bases, and 11 bases lay in between.